The entry that follows covers one T cell receptor beta chain sequence. The data stem from a study of blood T cell repertoires in COVID-19. Data came from immunoSEQ multiplex PCR; TCRdb stores just in-frame clones and leaves some out. The sample lists approximately 170,000 clones; approximately 78% were seen once. Specimen: peripheral blood. The sequence came from a human donor in a cohort sampled during active COVID-19.

CDR3 protein: CASSQGIPETNEKLFF. CDR3 DNA: TGCGCCAGCAGCCAGGGCATTCCGGAAACTAATGAAAAACTGTTTTTT. The chain employs TRBV4-1 and TRBJ1-4; D is undetermined. Germline V gene data show CDR1 as MGHRA and CDR2 as YSYEKL. The CDR3 covers 16 residues. V lost 3 bases to trimming and J lost 1 base, with 12 bases between them.